Listed here are 14 T cell receptor beta chains from one sample, sequenced in a study of blood T cell repertoires in COVID-19. Sequencing used immunoSEQ multiplex PCR; TCRdb keeps in-frame clones, though not all of them. Here the sample spans approximately 290,000 clones, around 87% being singletons. The sequencing sample was made of peripheral blood. These TCRs come from a man between 18 and 29 years old with active or convalescent COVID-19.

This clone has a single count. The V gene is TRBV18, the J gene TRBJ1-1; D gene ambiguous. V was clipped by 6 bases and J by 1 base, with 9 bases between them. Germline V gene lookup returns CDR1 KGHSH and CDR2 LQKENI. The CDR3 is made up of 13 amino acids. The CDR3: CASSLTENTEAFF. CDR3 DNA sequence: TGTGCCAGCTCCCTCACAGAGAACACTGAAGCTTTCTTT.

V usage is TRBV27 and J usage is TRBJ2-2, with TRBD1 as a possible D gene (6 bases). Trimming cost V 8 bases and J 7 bases, with 23 bases left between them. Germline CDR1 MNHEY, CDR2 SMNVEV (reference sequence). The CDR3 length is 16 residues. CDR3 amino acids: CASSDAGTTNHGELFF. CDR3 coding DNA: TGTGCCAGCTCGGACGCCGGGACAACCAACCACGGGGAGCTGTTTTTT.

The genes are TRBV27 and TRBJ1-2, with a possible D match to TRBD1 (5 bases). The CDR3 loop spans 12 amino acids. Germline V gene data show CDR1 as MNHEY and CDR2 as SMNVEV (reference sequence). Trimming took 6 bases from V and 8 from J, leaving 13 bases between them. CDR3 region: CASSGGRVGYTF. The CDR3, as DNA: TGTGCCAGCAGCGGGGGAAGGGTCGGCTACACCTTC.

The V and J genes are TRBV4-1 and TRBJ2-3; TRBD2 is a possible D gene (5 bases). This CDR3 comprises 18 residues. V was clipped by 2 bases and J by 0 bases, with 18 bases between them. CDR1 is MGHRA, CDR2 YSYEKL, per germline. In DNA, the CDR3 is TGCGCCAGCAGCCAAAGTGCATCCAGCGGACTTAGCACAGATACGCAGTATTTT. Translation gives CASSQSASSGLSTDTQYF.

This clone was seen only a few times. The rearrangement links TRBV7-9 to TRBJ1-2; D gene ambiguous. The CDR3 is 12 residues long. Trimming removed 3 bases at V and 8 bases at J, with 10 bases between. Germline CDR1 SEHNR, CDR2 FQNEAQ (reference sequence). For the CDR3, the DNA is TGTGCCAGCAGCTTGGCGGCTGCCGGCTACACCTTC. Its protein is CASSLAAAGYTF.

The rearrangement links TRBV5-4 to TRBJ2-7, with D possibly matching TRBD2 (5 bases). The CDR3 is made up of 15 amino acids. V lost 0 bases, J lost 3 bases, and 13 bases lay in between. Germline assignment: CDR1 SGHNT and CDR2 YYREEE (reference sequence). The CDR3 loop reads CASSLVAGTSYEQYF. CDR3 DNA: TGTGCCAGCAGCTTGGTGGCGGGTACCAGCTACGAGCAGTACTTC.

The V gene is TRBV28, the J gene TRBJ1-3; no clear D gene. V lost 4 bases, J lost 0 bases, and 10 bases lay in between. Germline V gene data show CDR1 as MDHEN and CDR2 as SYDVKM. This CDR3 comprises 15 residues. CDR3 residues: CASSSVTFSGNTIYF. For the CDR3, the DNA is TGTGCCAGCAGTTCAGTGACTTTCTCTGGAAACACCATATATTTT.

This clone was counted between two and nine times. The CDR3 DNA reads as TGCGCCAGCAGCCTACAGGACAGAACCTACGAGCAGTACTTC. It translates to CASSLQDRTYEQYF. This sequence joins TRBV5-1 and TRBJ2-7; tentatively, D is TRBD1 (6 bases). This CDR3 comprises 14 residues. The germline V gene encodes CDR1 SGHRS and CDR2 YFSETQ. Trimming left V 4 bases short and J 2 bases short, with 13 bases between.

The gene calls are TRBV12-2 and TRBJ2-3; the table's D call of TRBD1 was not tested on the DNA. TRBV12-2 is a pseudogene locus. There are 14 residues in the CDR3. The CDR3 coding sequence is TGTGCAAGACTACTTGGGACACGTTGGGGTACGCAGTATTTT. It is translated as CARLLGTRWGTQYF.

This rearrangement joins TRBV18 to TRBJ1-2; 9 bases are a match to TRBD1. Trimming removed 4 bases from V and 3 bases from J; junction bases left unmatched: 0. This CDR3 has 13 residues. The germline V gene has CDR1 KGHSH and CDR2 LQKENI. This chain's CDR3 is CASSRDRDYGYTF. DNA for the CDR3: TGTGCCAGCTCACGGGACAGGGACTATGGCTACACCTTC.

The genes are TRBV4-1 and TRBJ1-5, with TRBD1 identical over 10 bases. Germline V gene data show CDR1 as MGHRA and CDR2 as YSYEKL. CDR3 length: 17 amino acids. V was clipped by 0 bases and J by 0 bases; unmatched bases: 2. The chain's CDR3 is CASSQEDRGISNQPQHF. In nucleotides, the CDR3 is TGCGCCAGCAGCCAAGAGGACAGGGGGATTAGCAATCAGCCCCAGCATTTT.

This clone was seen a handful of times. This chain uses TRBV19 with TRBJ1-5, with TRBD1 matching 7 bases. There are 19 residues in the CDR3. Unmatched junction bases numbered 17, after V lost 3 bases and J lost 3 bases. CDR1 is LNHDA, CDR2 SQIVND, per germline (reference sequence). CDR3 sequence (DNA): TGTGCCAGTAGTATCCGGCAGGGGGGCCAAACAAGCCTCAATCAGCCCCAGCATTTT. This gives the protein CASSIRQGGQTSLNQPQHF.

The table lists this clone with a count of one. This chain uses TRBV28 with TRBJ2-7; TRBD2 matches at 11 bases. Germline V gives CDR1 MDHEN, CDR2 SYDVKM. The V gene end was trimmed by 1 base and the J gene end by 2 bases; junction bases not matched to a gene: 7. CDR3 length equals 17 residues. DNA of the CDR3: TGTGCCAGCAGTTTATCCGGGACTAGCGGATACACCTACGAGCAGTACTTC. It specifies CASSLSGTSGYTYEQYF.

The V call is TRBV7-9, the J call TRBJ2-7; 11 positions agree with TRBD2. With V trimmed by 2 bases and J by 5 bases, 2 bases remained unmatched. Germline CDR1 and CDR2: SEHNR and FQNEAQ (reference sequence). The CDR3 sequence is 14 residues long. The CDR3 DNA follows: TGTGCCAGCAGCTTAACTAGCGGGAGCAACGAGCAGTACTTC. Translation: CASSLTSGSNEQYF.